The 27 T cell receptor beta chains below all came from one sample that was sequenced in a study of cytomegalovirus exposure and HLA in healthy donors. PCR employed 60 Vbeta and 13 Jbeta primers. Some clones are missing from TCRdb's copy, which holds only in-frame ones; the method was immunoSEQ multiplex PCR. This repertoire comprises roughly 100,000 clones; its ten largest clones make up about 0.58%. The source material was PBMCs. These receptors were obtained from a middle-aged man in good health and CMV-seronegative.

This chain joins TRBV5-4 and TRBJ2-7; 10 bases are shared with TRBD2. The CDR3 has 15 amino acids. Germline trimming cut 1 base from V and 5 bases from J; bases unmatched to any gene: 6. CDR1 is SGHNT and CDR2 is YYREEE in the germline V gene (reference sequence). The DNA for the CDR3 is TGTGCCAGCAGCTTGCCGGGACTAGCGAGGCACGAGCAGTACTTC. Translation: CASSLPGLARHEQYF.

The chain joins TRBV5-4 to TRBJ2-1, with 15 bases lining up with TRBD2. The CDR3 loop spans 15 amino acids. Germline V gene sequence: CDR1 SGHNT, CDR2 YYREEE (reference sequence). Trimming took 9 bases from V and 7 from J; bases not matched to a gene: 8. CDR3 in amino acids: CATGLAGGNKNEQFF. The CDR3 coding sequence is TGTGCCACTGGACTAGCGGGGGGGAATAAGAATGAGCAGTTCTTC.

This chain uses TRBV4-3 with TRBJ1-2, with 7 positions matching TRBD1. CDR1 and CDR2 (germline): LGHNA, YSLEER. With 4 bases clipped from V and 4 bases from J, the junction kept 9 bases outside the gene matches. CDR3 length: 15 residues. As DNA, the CDR3 is TGCGCCAGCAGCCCCCAAACCGACAGGGTCTATGGCTACACCTTC. This codes for CASSPQTDRVYGYTF.

Worth noting for this clone: Mismatch with germline at one junction end may stem from a read error. This chain uses TRBV19 with TRBJ2-1; 10 bases agree with TRBD2. The CDR3 is made up of 14 amino acids. The V gene's germline CDR1 is LNHDA and CDR2 SQIVND (reference sequence). The CDR3 spells CASSIDQAGGPRIF. The CDR3 DNA reads TGTGCCAGTAGTATAGATCAAGCGGGGGGGCCTCGGATCTTC. The complete variable domain, with remaining parts taken from reference TRBV19 and TRBJ2-1, reads DGGITQSPKYLFRKEGQNVTLSCEQNLNHDAMYWYRQDPGQGLRLIYYSQIVNDFQKGDIAEGYSVSREKKESFPLTVTSAQKNPTAFYLCASSIDQAGGPRIFGPGTRLTVL.

The gene calls are TRBV7-2 and TRBJ2-7; D may be TRBD2 (7 bases). Germline V gene data show CDR1 as SGHTA and CDR2 as FQGNSA. V lost 4 bases and J lost 4, with 17 bases in between. The CDR3 is 15 amino acids. The CDR3: CASSSGGGGSYEQYF. DNA for the CDR3: TGTGCCAGCAGCTCGGGCGGGGGCGGATCATACGAGCAGTACTTC.

This chain links TRBV6-1 with TRBJ1-5; no reliable D call. Trimming pared 8 bases from V and 0 bases from J, leaving 11 bases between. This CDR3 has 14 amino acids. The V gene's germline CDR1 is MNHNS and CDR2 SASEGT. CDR3 sequence (DNA): TGTGCCAGCGATGCAGGATATAGCAATCAGCCCCAGCATTTT. As protein: CASDAGYSNQPQHF.

The chain has TRBV28 and TRBJ2-3; 11 bases line up with TRBD1. This CDR3 region has 17 residues. V was clipped by 4 bases and J by 4 bases; unmatched bases: 10. CDR1 is MDHEN, CDR2 SYDVKM, per germline. The CDR3 here is CASSSQDRGLLADTQYF. CDR3 in DNA: TGTGCCAGCAGTTCCCAGGACAGGGGGCTTTTGGCAGATACGCAGTATTTT.

The chain carries TRBV4-3 and TRBJ1-1, with unresolved D. Trimming took 4 bases from V and 2 from J, leaving 14 bases between them. There are 15 residues in the CDR3. Germline V gene sequence: CDR1 LGHNA, CDR2 YSLEER. CDR3 bases: TGCGCCAGCAGCCTCACTTCTCGGGTTAACACTGAAGCTTTCTTT. Amino acid sequence: CASSLTSRVNTEAFF.

The chain has TRBV5-1 and TRBJ2-2; 7 nucleotides agree with TRBD1. V lost 5 bases and J lost 4; bases outside the gene matches: 8. The CDR3 loop spans 15 amino acids. The germline V gene has CDR1 SGHRS and CDR2 YFSETQ. CDR3 sequence: CASSISTGSTGELFF. The CDR3 coding sequence is TGCGCCAGCAGTATATCGACAGGGAGCACCGGGGAGCTGTTTTTT.

The chain uses TRBV4-2 and TRBJ1-2; 8 bases map to TRBD1. The CDR3 runs to 17 residues. V shed 2 bases, J shed 0 bases, and the junction held 8 bases outside the gene matches. Germline V gene sequence: CDR1 LGHNA, CDR2 YNFKEQ. This CDR3 reads CASSQHDRGPSNYGYTF. In DNA form, the CDR3 reads TGTGCCAGCAGCCAACACGACAGGGGTCCCTCTAACTATGGCTACACCTTC.

V and J are TRBV14 and TRBJ1-1; no reliable D call. The CDR3 has 12 amino acids. Trimming shortened V by 4 bases and J by 3 bases, and 6 bases separated the two germline ends. The germline V gene has CDR1 SGHDN and CDR2 FVKESK. The CDR3 nucleotides read TGTGCCAGCAGCCTTAGTTACACTGAAGCTTTCTTT. Its protein product is CASSLSYTEAFF.

The CDR3 coding sequence is TGTGCCAGCAGAAGACAGCTCTCTGGAAACACCATATATTTT. Translated: CASRRQLSGNTIYF. J is TRBJ1-3 and V is TRBV11-2; TRBD1 is a possible D gene (5 bases). The CDR3 consists of 14 residues. V dropped 6 bases and J dropped 0 bases, with 9 bases sitting between them. The germline CDR1 and CDR2 sequences are SGHAT and FQNNGV.

DNA of the CDR3: TGTGCCAGCAGTGCAACGGGGGGCACCGGGGAGCTGTTTTTT. It yields the protein CASSATGGTGELFF. This chain connects TRBV6-6 to TRBJ2-2; 7 bases align to TRBD2. The germline V gene encodes CDR1 MNHNY and CDR2 SVGAGI (reference sequence). The CDR3 consists of 14 residues. V trimming: 5 bases; J trimming: 4 bases; junction bases outside the gene matches: 4.

The chain employs TRBV14 and TRBJ1-2, with TRBD1 matching over 7 bases. This CDR3 spans 14 amino acids. J was trimmed by 2 bases and V by 4 bases; bases with no gene match: 4. Per the germline V gene, CDR1 is SGHDN and CDR2 is FVKESK. CDR3 sequence reads: CASSLGQANYGYTF. The CDR3 DNA is TGTGCCAGCAGCCTCGGACAGGCGAACTATGGCTACACCTTC.

The rearrangement links TRBV5-4 to TRBJ1-2; D uncertain. V lost 0 bases and J lost 1, with 7 bases in between. Germline CDR1 SGHNT, CDR2 YYREEE (reference sequence). The CDR3 has 14 amino acids. This CDR3 reads CASSLEAVNYGYTF. CDR3 DNA sequence: TGTGCCAGCAGCTTGGAGGCGGTTAACTATGGCTACACCTTC. Complete variable domain (other parts from reference TRBV5-4 and TRBJ1-2): ETGVTQSPTHLIKTRGQQVTLRCSSQSGHNTVSWYQQALGQGPQFIFQYYREEENGRGNFPPRFSGLQFPNYSSELNVNALELDDSALYLCASSLEAVNYGYTFGSGTRLTVV.

V and J are TRBV10-3 and TRBJ1-4; no reliable D call. In germline, CDR1 is ENHRY, CDR2 SYGVKD. The CDR3 has 16 amino acids. Trimming took 0 bases from V and 5 from J, leaving 13 bases between them. CDR3 coding DNA: TGTGCCATCAGTGAGTCGAGTACGGGGTTAAATGAAAAACTGTTTTTT. It translates to CAISESSTGLNEKLFF.

The chain employs TRBV19 and TRBJ2-5; the match to TRBD1 covers 7 bases. V gave up 5 bases and J gave up 5 bases; unmatched junction bases: 8. Germline V gives CDR1 LNHDA, CDR2 SQIVND (reference sequence). This CDR3 has 14 amino acids. The CDR3 coding sequence is TGTGCCAGTAGTGAGGGGGCGTTTGCTGAGACCCAGTACTTC. The encoded protein is CASSEGAFAETQYF.

The chain couples TRBV2 to TRBJ2-7; tentatively, D is TRBD2 (5 bases). The germline CDR1 and CDR2 sequences are SNHLY and FYNNEI. Trimming left V 3 bases short and J 0 bases short, with 12 bases between. This CDR3 has 15 residues. CDR3 in amino acids: CASSDPTGSSYEQYF. The CDR3 DNA follows: TGTGCCAGCAGTGACCCTACGGGGTCCTCCTACGAGCAGTACTTC. Full variable domain (outside the CDR3, taken from reference TRBV2 and TRBJ2-7): EPEVTQTPSHQVTQMGQEVILRCVPISNHLYFYWYRQILGQKVEFLVSFYNNEISEKSEIFDDQFSVERPDGSNFTLKIRSTKLEDSAMYFCASSDPTGSSYEQYFGPGTRLTVT.

V usage is TRBV5-1 and J usage is TRBJ1-4, with D possibly being TRBD1 (5 bases). This CDR3 has 15 residues. Germline CDR1 SGHRS, CDR2 YFSETQ. V was shortened by 4 bases and J by 0 bases, with 10 bases between the two germline ends. The CDR3: CASSLDKATNEKLFF. Written as DNA, the CDR3 is TGCGCCAGCAGCCTGGACAAAGCAACTAATGAAAAACTGTTTTTT.

The genes are TRBV19 and TRBJ1-1; D is uncertain. This CDR3 spans 14 amino acids. Germline V lookup: CDR1 LNHDA, CDR2 SQIVND (reference sequence). V was pared by 6 bases and J by 1 base, with 12 bases between. CDR3 region: CASRRTAENTEAFF. The CDR3 DNA reads as TGTGCCAGTAGGAGAACAGCAGAGAACACTGAAGCTTTCTTT.

The V call is TRBV9, the J call TRBJ2-7, with D unclear. The CDR3 loop spans 15 amino acids. CDR1 and CDR2 from the germline V gene are SGDLS and YYNGEE. V was shortened by 3 bases and J by 0 bases, with 13 bases between the two germline ends. The CDR3 DNA follows: TGTGCCAGCAGCGCGTTAGCCGTGCCCTCCTACGAGCAGTACTTC. Protein product: CASSALAVPSYEQYF. Based on the CDR3 plus reference TRBV9 and TRBJ2-7, the full variable domain is DSGVTQTPKHLITATGQRVTLRCSPRSGDLSVYWYQQSLDQGLQFLIQYYNGEERAKGNILERFSAQQFPDLHSELNLSSLELGDSALYFCASSALAVPSYEQYFGPGTRLTVT.

The chain joins TRBV19 to TRBJ2-7, with TRBD1 identical over 9 bases. The ends lost 3 bases at V and 3 bases at J; junction bases unmatched: 6. The germline CDR1 and CDR2 sequences are LNHDA and SQIVND (reference sequence). The CDR3 sequence is 15 residues long. In nucleotides, the CDR3 is TGTGCCAGTAGTATCTCCGGGACAGGGATCTACGAGCAGTACTTC. As protein: CASSISGTGIYEQYF.

The chain carries TRBV25-1 and TRBJ1-2; no clear D. Germline CDR1 is MGHDK and CDR2 is SYGVNS. The CDR3 covers 12 residues. V lost 3 bases and J 8 bases, leaving 10 bases between the germline ends. The CDR3 DNA is TGTGCCAGCAGTGAGGTCGGGGAGGGCTACACCTTC. This codes for CASSEVGEGYTF.

The rearrangement uses TRBV7-6 and TRBJ2-7, with D perhaps TRBD2 (6 bases). Trimming took 5 bases from V and 4 from J, leaving 12 bases between them. The germline CDR1 and CDR2 sequences are SGHVS and FNYEAQ. The CDR3 is 13 amino acids. CDR3 in amino acids: CASSAPGRYEQYF. The CDR3 coding sequence is TGTGCCAGCAGCGCCCCGGGGAGGTACGAGCAGTACTTC.

CDR3 protein: CASSLSLDWSSETQYF. Here the CDR3 DNA reads TGTGCCAGCAGCCTTTCTTTAGACTGGAGCTCTGAGACCCAGTACTTC. The J gene is TRBJ2-5, the V gene TRBV5-6; D is unclear. Between the trimmed V and J ends, which lost 4 bases and 5 bases, there was a span of 21 bases. The CDR3 contains 16 residues. Germline V gives CDR1 SGHDT, CDR2 YYEEEE.

V and J are TRBV5-4 and TRBJ1-2; 8 positions agree with TRBD1. This CDR3 has 16 residues. The ends lost 0 bases at V and 6 bases at J; junction bases unmatched: 10. Germline-derived CDR1 and CDR2 are SGHNT and YYREEE (reference sequence). The CDR3 loop reads CASSLGGRGRIDGYTF. The CDR3 DNA follows: TGTGCCAGCAGCTTGGGTGGCAGGGGGCGAATAGATGGCTACACCTTC.

The chain carries TRBV9 and TRBJ2-2; TRBD2 agrees at 13 bases. V lost 4 bases and J lost 0; bases outside the gene matches: 3. The germline CDR1 and CDR2 sequences are SGDLS and YYNGEE. The CDR3 length is 17 residues. The CDR3: CASSLGTSGTNTGELFF. CDR3 sequence (DNA): TGTGCCAGCAGCTTAGGGACTAGCGGGACGAACACCGGGGAGCTGTTTTTT.